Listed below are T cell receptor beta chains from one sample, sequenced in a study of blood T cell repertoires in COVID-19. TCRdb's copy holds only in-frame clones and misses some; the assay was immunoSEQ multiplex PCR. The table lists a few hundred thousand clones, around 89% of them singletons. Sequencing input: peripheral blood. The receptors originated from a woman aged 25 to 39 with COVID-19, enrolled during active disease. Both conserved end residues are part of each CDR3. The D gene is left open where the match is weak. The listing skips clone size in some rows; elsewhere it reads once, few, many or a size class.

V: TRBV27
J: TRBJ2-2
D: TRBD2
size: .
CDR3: CASSSGGAGGELFF
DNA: TGTGCCAGCAGTTCCGGGGGGGCCGGCGGGGAGCTGTTTTTT

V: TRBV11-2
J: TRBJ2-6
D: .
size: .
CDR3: CASSLSFGGANVLTF
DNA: TGTGCCAGCAGCCTTTCGTTCGGTGGGGCCAACGTCCTGACTTTC

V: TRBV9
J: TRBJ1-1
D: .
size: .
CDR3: CASSGTVATEAFF
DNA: TGTGCCAGCAGCGGGACAGTAGCTACTGAAGCTTTCTTT

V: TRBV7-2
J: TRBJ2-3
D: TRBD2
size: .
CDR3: CASSSGLAADTQYF
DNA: TGTGCCAGCAGCTCCGGACTAGCCGCAGATACGCAGTATTTT

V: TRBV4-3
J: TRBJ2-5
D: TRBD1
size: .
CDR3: CASSQDHGTGGETQYF
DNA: TGCGCCAGCAGCCAAGATCATGGGACAGGGGGGGAGACCCAGTACTTC

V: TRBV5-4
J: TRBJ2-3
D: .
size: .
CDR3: CASSLGTASTDTQYF
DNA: TGTGCCAGCAGCTTGGGGACAGCCAGCACAGATACGCAGTATTTT

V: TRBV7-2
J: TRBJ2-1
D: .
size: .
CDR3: CASSSDPRWQFF
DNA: TGTGCCAGCAGCTCCGACCCTAGGTGGCAGTTCTTC

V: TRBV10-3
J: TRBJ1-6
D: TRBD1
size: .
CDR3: CAISESGTGRSSPLHF
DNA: TGTGCCATCAGTGAGTCGGGGACAGGGCGAAGTTCACCCCTCCACTTT

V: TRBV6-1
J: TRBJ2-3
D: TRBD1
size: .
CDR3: CASSDRAGTDFTDTQYF
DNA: TGTGCCAGCAGTGACCGCGCCGGGACAGATTTCACAGATACGCAGTATTTT

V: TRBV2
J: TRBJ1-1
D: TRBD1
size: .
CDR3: CASKARQGTNTEAFF
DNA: TGTGCCAGCAAGGCCCGACAGGGGACGAACACTGAAGCTTTCTTT

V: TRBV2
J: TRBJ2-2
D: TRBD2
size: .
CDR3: CASLRDYLGGELFF
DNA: TGTGCCAGTCTCCGGGACTACTTAGGCGGGGAGCTGTTTTTT

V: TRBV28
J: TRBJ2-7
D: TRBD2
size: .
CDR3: CASLSGGAIYEQYF
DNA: TGTGCCAGTCTTAGCGGGGGGGCGATCTACGAGCAGTACTTC

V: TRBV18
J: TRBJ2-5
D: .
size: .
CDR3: CASSPLPVDGGETQYF
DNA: TGTGCCAGCTCACCGTTGCCAGTCGACGGAGGTGAGACCCAGTACTTC

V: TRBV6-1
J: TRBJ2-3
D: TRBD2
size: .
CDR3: CASSEGGGGADTQYF
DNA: TGTGCCAGCAGTGAAGGGGGCGGGGGGGCAGATACGCAGTATTTT

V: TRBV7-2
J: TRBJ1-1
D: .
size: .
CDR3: CASSVGRHHTEAFF
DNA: TGTGCCAGCAGCGTAGGCCGACACCACACTGAAGCTTTCTTT

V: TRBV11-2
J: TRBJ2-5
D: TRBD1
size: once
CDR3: CASSFGGTGVETQYF
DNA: TGTGCCAGCAGCTTCGGGGGGACAGGGGTAGAGACCCAGTACTTC

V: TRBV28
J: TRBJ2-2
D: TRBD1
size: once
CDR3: CASSRTGVNTGELFF
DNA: TGTGCCAGCAGTCGGACAGGAGTTAACACCGGGGAGCTGTTTTTT

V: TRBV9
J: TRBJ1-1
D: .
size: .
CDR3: CASSVGSGNMNTEAFF
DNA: TGTGCCAGCAGCGTAGGGTCAGGGAACATGAACACTGAAGCTTTCTTT

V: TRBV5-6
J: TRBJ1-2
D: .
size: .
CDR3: CASSLGQFNNYGYTF
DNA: TGTGCCAGCAGCTTAGGACAGTTCAATAACTATGGCTACACCTTC

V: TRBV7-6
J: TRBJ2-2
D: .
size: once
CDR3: CASSLNPGGYTGELFF
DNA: TGTGCCAGCAGCTTGAATCCAGGGGGGTACACCGGGGAGCTGTTTTTT

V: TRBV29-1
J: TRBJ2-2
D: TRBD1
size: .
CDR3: CSAATGGATGELFF
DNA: TGCAGCGCTGCTACAGGGGGAGCCACCGGGGAGCTGTTTTTT

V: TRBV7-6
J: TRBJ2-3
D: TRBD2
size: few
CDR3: CASSLGVAGATDTQYF
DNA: TGTGCCAGCAGCCTTGGGGTAGCGGGGGCCACAGATACGCAGTATTTT

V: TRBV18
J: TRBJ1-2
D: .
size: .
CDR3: CASSPLPGGDAAFYGYTF
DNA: TGTGCCAGCTCACCCCTGCCGGGAGGGGACGCGGCATTCTATGGCTACACCTTC

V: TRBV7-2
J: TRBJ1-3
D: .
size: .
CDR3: CASSLGAGNSGNTIYF
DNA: TGTGCCAGCAGCTTAGGGGCAGGCAACTCTGGAAACACCATATATTTT

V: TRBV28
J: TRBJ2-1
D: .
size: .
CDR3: CASRSAGSYNEQFF
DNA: TGTGCCAGCCGGAGCGCGGGCTCCTACAATGAGCAGTTCTTC

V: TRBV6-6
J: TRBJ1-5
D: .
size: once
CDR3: CASSLRSFNSNQPQHF
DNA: TGTGCCAGCAGCCTACGGAGTTTTAATAGCAATCAGCCCCAGCATTTT

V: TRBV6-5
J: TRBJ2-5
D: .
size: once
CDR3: CASSYSTGSQETQYF
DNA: TGTGCCAGCAGTTACTCGACGGGGTCTCAAGAGACCCAGTACTTC

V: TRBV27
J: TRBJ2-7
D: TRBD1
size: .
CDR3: CASGAGGSYEQYF
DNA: TGTGCCAGCGGTGCAGGGGGATCCTACGAGCAGTACTTC

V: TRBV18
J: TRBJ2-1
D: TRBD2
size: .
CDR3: CASSPPGLAGKSSYNEQFF
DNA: TGTGCCAGCTCACCTCCGGGACTAGCGGGAAAGTCGTCCTACAATGAGCAGTTCTTC

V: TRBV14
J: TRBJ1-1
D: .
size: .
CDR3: CASSHFGEAFF
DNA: TGTGCCAGCAGCCACTTCGGTGAAGCTTTCTTT

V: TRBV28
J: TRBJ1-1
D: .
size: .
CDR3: CASVPPGMNTEAFF
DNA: TGTGCCAGCGTCCCTCCAGGGATGAACACTGAAGCTTTCTTT

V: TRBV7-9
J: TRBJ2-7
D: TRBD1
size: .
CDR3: CASSLPVTGEEQYF
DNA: TGTGCCAGCAGCTTACCCGTGACAGGGGAAGAGCAGTACTTC

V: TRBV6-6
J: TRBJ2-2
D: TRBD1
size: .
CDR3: CASSPPGQGRTGELFF
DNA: TGTGCCAGCAGTCCCCCGGGACAGGGACGAACCGGGGAGCTGTTTTTT